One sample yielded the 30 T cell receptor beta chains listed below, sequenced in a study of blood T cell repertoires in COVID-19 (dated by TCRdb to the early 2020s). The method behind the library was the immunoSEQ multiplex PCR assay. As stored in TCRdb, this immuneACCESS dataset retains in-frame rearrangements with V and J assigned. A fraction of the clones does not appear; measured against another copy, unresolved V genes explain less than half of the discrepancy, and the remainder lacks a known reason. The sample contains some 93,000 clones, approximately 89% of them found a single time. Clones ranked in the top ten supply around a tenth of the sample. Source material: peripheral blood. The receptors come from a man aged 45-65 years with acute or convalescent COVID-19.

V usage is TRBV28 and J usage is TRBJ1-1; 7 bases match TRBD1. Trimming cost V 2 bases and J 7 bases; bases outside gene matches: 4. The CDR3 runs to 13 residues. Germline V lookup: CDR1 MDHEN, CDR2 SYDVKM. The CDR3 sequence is CASSLRQGGEAFF. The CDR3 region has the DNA TGTGCCAGCAGTTTAAGACAGGGAGGTGAAGCTTTCTTT.

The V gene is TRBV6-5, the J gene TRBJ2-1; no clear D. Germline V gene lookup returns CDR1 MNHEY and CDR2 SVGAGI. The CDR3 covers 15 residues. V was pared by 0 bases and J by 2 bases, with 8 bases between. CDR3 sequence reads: CASSYSSSPYNEQFF. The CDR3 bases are TGTGCCAGCAGTTACTCATCCTCCCCCTACAATGAGCAGTTCTTC.

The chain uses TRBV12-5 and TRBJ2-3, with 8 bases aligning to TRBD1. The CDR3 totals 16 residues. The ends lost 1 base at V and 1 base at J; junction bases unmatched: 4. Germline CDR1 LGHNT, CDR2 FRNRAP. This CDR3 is CASGLGGQGRTDTQYF. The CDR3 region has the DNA TGTGCTAGTGGTTTGGGAGGACAGGGCCGCACAGATACGCAGTATTTT.

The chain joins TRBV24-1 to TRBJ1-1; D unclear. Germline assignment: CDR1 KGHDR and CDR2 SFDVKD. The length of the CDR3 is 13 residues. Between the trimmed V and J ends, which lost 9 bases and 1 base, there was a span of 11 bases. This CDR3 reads CATQGRANTEAFF. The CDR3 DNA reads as TGTGCCACCCAAGGGAGGGCGAACACTGAAGCTTTCTTT.

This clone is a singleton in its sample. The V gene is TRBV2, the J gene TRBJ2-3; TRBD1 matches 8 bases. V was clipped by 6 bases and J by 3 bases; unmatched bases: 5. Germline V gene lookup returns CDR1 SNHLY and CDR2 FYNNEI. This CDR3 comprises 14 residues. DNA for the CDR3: TGTGCCAGCAGGCTCACAGGGGGGACAGATACGCAGTATTTT. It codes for CASRLTGGTDTQYF.

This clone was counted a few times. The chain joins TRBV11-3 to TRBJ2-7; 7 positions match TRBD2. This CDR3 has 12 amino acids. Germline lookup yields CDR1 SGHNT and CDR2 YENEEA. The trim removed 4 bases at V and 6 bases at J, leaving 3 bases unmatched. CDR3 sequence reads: CASSSSGAEQYF. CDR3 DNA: TGTGCCAGCAGCTCGAGCGGGGCCGAGCAGTACTTC.

CDR3 in amino acids: CASSIGQRYTEAFF. In nucleotides, the CDR3 is TGTGCCAGCAGCATAGGACAAAGATACACTGAAGCTTTCTTT. This chain links TRBV9 with TRBJ1-1; maybe TRBD1 (5 bases). Trimming stripped 4 bases from V and 3 bases from J, with 13 bases between. This CDR3 region has 14 residues. Per the germline V gene, CDR1 is SGDLS and CDR2 is YYNGEE.

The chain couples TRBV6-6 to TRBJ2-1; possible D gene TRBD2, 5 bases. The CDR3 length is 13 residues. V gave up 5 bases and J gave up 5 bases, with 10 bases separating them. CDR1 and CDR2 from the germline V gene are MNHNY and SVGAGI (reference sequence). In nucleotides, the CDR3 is TGTGCCAGCAGTCAGTTACTAGACAATGAGCAGTTCTTC. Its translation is CASSQLLDNEQFF.

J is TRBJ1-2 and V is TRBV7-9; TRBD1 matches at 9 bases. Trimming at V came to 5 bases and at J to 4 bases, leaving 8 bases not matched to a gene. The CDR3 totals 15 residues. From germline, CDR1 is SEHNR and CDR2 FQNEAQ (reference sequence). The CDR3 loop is CASSQTGGHVYGYTF. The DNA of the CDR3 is TGTGCCAGCAGCCAAACAGGGGGCCATGTCTATGGCTACACCTTC.

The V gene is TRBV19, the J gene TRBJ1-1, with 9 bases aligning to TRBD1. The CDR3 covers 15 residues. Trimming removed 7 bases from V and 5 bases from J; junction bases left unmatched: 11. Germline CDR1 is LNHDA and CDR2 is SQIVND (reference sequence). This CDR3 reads CASTQTGGARTEAFF. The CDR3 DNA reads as TGTGCCAGTACCCAAACAGGGGGCGCGAGGACTGAAGCTTTCTTT.

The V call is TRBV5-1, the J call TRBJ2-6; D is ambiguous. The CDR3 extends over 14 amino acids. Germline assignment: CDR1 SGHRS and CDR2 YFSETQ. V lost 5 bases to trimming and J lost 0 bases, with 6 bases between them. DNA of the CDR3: TGCGCCAGCAGTGCTAGCTCTGGGGCCAACGTCCTGACTTTC. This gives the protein CASSASSGANVLTF.

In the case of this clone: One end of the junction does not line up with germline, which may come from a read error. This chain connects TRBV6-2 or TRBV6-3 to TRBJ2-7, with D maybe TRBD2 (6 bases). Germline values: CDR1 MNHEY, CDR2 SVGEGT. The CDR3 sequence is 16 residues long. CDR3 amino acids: CASSAPLAYRTYAQYF. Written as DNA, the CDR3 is TGTGCCAGCAGTGCGCCTCTAGCGTACCGGACCTACGCGCAGTACTTC.

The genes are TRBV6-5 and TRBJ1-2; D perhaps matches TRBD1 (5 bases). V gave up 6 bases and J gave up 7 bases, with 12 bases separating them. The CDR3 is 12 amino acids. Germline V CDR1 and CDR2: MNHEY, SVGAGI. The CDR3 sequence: CASSMGGLGYTF. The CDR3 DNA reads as TGTGCCAGCAGCATGGGGGGACTTGGCTACACCTTC.

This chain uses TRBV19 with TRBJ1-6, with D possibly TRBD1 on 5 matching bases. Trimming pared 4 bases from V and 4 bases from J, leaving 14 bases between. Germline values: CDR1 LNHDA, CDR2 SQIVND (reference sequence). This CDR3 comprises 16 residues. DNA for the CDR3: TGTGCCAGTAGTAACCAGGGTGGCGGTTATAATTCACCCCTCCACTTT. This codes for CASSNQGGGYNSPLHF.

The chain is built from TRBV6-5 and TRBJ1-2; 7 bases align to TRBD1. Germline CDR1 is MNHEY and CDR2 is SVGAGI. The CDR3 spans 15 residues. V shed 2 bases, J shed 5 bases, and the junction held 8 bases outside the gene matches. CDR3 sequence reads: CASSYLTTGPYGYTF. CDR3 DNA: TGTGCCAGCAGTTACCTGACGACAGGGCCGTATGGCTACACCTTC.

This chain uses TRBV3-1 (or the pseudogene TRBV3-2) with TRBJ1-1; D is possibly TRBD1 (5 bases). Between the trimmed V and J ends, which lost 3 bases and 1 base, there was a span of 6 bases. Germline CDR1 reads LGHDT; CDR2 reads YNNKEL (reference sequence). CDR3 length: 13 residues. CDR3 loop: CASSQTENTEAFF. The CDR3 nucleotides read TGTGCCAGCAGCCAGACAGAGAACACTGAAGCTTTCTTT.

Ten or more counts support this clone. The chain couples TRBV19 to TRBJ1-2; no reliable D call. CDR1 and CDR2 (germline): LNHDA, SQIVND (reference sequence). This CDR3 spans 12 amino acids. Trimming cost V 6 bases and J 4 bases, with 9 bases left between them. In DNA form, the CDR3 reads TGTGCCAGTAGCATGAGGTCCTATGGCTACACCTTC. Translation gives CASSMRSYGYTF.

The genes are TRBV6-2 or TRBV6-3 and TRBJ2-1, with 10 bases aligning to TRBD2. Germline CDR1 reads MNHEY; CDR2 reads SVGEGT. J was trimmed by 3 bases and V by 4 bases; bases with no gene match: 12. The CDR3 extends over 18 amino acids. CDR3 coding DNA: TGTGCCAGCAGTTCGCGAGCCAGCGGGAGGGGCCTCTACAATGAGCAGTTCTTC. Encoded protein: CASSSRASGRGLYNEQFF.

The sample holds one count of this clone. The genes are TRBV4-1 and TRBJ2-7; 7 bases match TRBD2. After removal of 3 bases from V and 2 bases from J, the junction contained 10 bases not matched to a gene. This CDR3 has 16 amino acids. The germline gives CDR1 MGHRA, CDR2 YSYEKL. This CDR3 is CASSHGARLATYEQYF. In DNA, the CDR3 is TGCGCCAGCAGCCACGGGGCGAGACTAGCAACCTACGAGCAGTACTTC.

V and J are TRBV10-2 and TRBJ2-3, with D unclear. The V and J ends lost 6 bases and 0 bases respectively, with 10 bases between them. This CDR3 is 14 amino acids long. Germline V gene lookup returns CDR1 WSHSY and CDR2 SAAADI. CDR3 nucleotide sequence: TGCGCCAGCAGCAAGCGTTATAGCACAGATACGCAGTATTTT. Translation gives CASSKRYSTDTQYF.

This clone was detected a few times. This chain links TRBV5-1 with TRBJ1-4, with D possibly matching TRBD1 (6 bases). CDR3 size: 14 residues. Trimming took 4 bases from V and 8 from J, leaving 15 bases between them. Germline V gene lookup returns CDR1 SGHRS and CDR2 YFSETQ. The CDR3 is CASSSPGAGEKLFF. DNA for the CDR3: TGCGCCAGCAGCAGTCCAGGGGCCGGAGAAAAACTGTTTTTT.

The CDR3 reads CASSFGTSDEQFF. CDR3 nucleotide sequence: TGTGCCAGCAGCTTTGGGACTAGCGATGAGCAGTTCTTC. The chain employs TRBV5-6 and TRBJ2-1, with 10 positions matching TRBD2. Germline CDR1 reads SGHDT; CDR2 reads YYEEEE. V shed 2 bases and J 8 bases; nucleotides not matched to a gene: 1. The CDR3 is made up of 13 amino acids.

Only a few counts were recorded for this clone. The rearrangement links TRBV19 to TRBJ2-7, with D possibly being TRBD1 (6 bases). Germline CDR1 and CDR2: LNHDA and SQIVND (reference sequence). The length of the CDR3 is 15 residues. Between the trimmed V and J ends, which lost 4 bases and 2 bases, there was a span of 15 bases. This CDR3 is CASSSRGETAYEQYF. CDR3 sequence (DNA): TGTGCCAGTAGTAGCAGGGGTGAGACCGCCTACGAGCAGTACTTC.

As DNA, the CDR3 is TGTGCCAGCAGCCAAGATGACAGCGTAGCGGCGGATCCCTACAATGAGCAGTTCTTC. This codes for CASSQDDSVAADPYNEQFF. The chain employs TRBV14 and TRBJ2-1, with D possibly being TRBD2 (6 bases). V shed 0 bases and J shed 2 bases, with 20 bases lying between them. The CDR3 is made up of 19 amino acids. Germline V gene sequence: CDR1 SGHDN, CDR2 FVKESK.

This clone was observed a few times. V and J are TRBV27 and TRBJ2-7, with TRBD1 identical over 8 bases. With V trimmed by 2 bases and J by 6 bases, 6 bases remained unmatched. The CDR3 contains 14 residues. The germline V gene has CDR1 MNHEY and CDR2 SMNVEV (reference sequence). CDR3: CASSLLDRVSEQYF. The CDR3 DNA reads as TGTGCCAGCAGTTTACTGGACAGGGTGAGCGAGCAGTACTTC.

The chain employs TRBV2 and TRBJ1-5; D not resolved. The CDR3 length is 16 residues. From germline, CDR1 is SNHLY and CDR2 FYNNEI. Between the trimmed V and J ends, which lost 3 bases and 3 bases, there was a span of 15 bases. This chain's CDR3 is CASSDLGRTVNQPQHF. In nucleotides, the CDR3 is TGTGCCAGCAGTGATCTAGGGAGGACCGTCAATCAGCCCCAGCATTTT.

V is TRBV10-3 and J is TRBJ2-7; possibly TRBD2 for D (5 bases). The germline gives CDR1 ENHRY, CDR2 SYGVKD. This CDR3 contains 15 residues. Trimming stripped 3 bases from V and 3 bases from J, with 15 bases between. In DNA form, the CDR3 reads TGTGCCATCAGTGAAGGAGATAGCGCCGGCTACGAGCAGTACTTC. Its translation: CAISEGDSAGYEQYF.

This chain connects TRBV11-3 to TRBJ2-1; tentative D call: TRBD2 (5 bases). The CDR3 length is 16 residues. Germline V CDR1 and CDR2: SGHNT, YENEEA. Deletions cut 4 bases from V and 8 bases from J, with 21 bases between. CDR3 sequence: CASSSEALAEGYEQFF. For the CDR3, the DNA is TGTGCCAGCAGCTCCGAAGCCCTAGCAGAGGGTTATGAGCAGTTCTTC.

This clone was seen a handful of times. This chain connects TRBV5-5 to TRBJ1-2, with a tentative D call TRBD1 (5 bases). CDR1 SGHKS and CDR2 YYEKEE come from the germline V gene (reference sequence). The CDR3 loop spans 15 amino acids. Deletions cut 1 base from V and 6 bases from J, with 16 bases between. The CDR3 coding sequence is TGTGCCAGCAGCTTGTCGCCCGGGACTGAGAATGGCTACACCTTC. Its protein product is CASSLSPGTENGYTF.

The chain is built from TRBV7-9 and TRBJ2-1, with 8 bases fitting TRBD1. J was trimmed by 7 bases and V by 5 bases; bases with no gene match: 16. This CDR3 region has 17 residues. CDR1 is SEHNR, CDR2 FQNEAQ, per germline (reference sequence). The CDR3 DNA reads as TGTGCCAGCAGCCAATTCCCGGACAGGGCCAAGCGAAATGAGCAGTTCTTC. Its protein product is CASSQFPDRAKRNEQFF.